Below, one T cell receptor beta chain is given with its context. Its antigen is as yet unknown. This entry belongs to a study of CXCR3-negative and CXCR3-positive naive CD8 T cells. Turning to the study itself: Around 140 million TRB reads were obtained overall (about 1.5 +/- 0.3 million per library).

Carrying UMI labels, the TRB cDNA libraries were prepared through 5' RACE. TCRdb reprocessed the 5' RACE reads; each CDR3 protein has one entry and no DNA is given. This sample's table has tens of thousands of distinct CDR3 sequences. Germline values: CDR1 MNHEY, CDR2 SVGAGI. This CDR3 comprises 17 residues. Triplicate sorting captured about 320,000 cells each from every CD8+ T cell subset. Among CD8+ T cells, naive ones were CD45RO-CCR7+CD27+CD95-. Regarding the study as a whole: CXCR3-negative naive cells had less hydrophobic TRB CDR3s than did CXCR3-positive naive cells. TCR interaction strength was inferred from TRB CDR3 physicochemistry, as CD5 matched across naive subsets.

The TCR was taken from a human donor in good health. Some clones in this sample may be carry-over from other donors' samples. The sequenced sample was naive CXCR3+ CD8+ T cells from blood. Subset given: CD45RO-CCR7+CD27+CD95- naive CD8+ T cells expressing CXCR3 (TNR3+). The chain employs TRBV6-5 and TRBJ2-3. CDR3 sequence reads: CASSYVAAAPSTDTQYF.